Below, one T cell receptor (beta chain) is given with its context. The sample originates from a study of blood T cells in healthy people across ages. A J-beta primer mix and a sample-barcoded 5' primer were used in a second PCR of roughly 7 to 12 cycles. MiXCR, run by TCRdb on the 5' RACE reads, gives a single entry per CDR3 protein. The sample holds 1.5 million to 2 million distinct CDR3 sequences, 49% seen once. The CDR3 consists of 16 residues. The germline gives CDR1 SGHAT, CDR2 FQDESV (reference sequence). Trimming stripped 5 bases from V and 2 bases from J, with 16 bases between. This receptor was identified in a woman in her forties in good health. This chain uses TRBV11-1 with TRBJ2-1, with D maybe TRBD2 (5 bases). The specimen sequenced was blood. The DNA for the CDR3 is TGTGCCAGCAGCAACCGTTTGGCAGCGGCCTACAATGAGCAGTTCTTC. This encodes CASSNRLAAAYNEQFF.